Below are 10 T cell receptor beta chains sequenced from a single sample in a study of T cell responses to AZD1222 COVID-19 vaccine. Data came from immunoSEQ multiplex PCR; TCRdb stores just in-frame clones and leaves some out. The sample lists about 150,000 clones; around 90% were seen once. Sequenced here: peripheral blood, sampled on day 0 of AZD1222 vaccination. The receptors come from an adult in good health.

DNA for the CDR3: TGCGCCAGTGTGGTCTCACCCCTCCACTTT. It encodes CASVVSPLHF. The genes are TRBV23-1 and TRBJ1-6; no reliable D call. TRBV23-1 is an ORF, and what it does is uncertain. CDR3 size: 10 residues. Trimming cost V 9 bases and J 10 bases, with 7 bases left between them.

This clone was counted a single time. DNA of the CDR3: TGTGCCAGCAAGGGCGACAGCAATCAGCCCCAGCATTTT. Amino acid sequence: CASKGDSNQPQHF. V gene TRBV27 combines with J gene TRBJ1-5; D not resolved. The V and J ends lost 7 bases and 1 base respectively, with 8 bases between them. Germline CDR1 reads MNHEY; CDR2 reads SMNVEV (reference sequence). This CDR3 is built from 13 residues.

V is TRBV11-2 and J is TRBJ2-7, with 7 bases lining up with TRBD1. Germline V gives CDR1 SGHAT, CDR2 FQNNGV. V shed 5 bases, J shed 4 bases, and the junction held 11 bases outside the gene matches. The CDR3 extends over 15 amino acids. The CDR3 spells CASSRDRTYGYEQYF. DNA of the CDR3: TGTGCCAGCAGCCGGGACAGAACCTACGGATACGAGCAGTACTTC.

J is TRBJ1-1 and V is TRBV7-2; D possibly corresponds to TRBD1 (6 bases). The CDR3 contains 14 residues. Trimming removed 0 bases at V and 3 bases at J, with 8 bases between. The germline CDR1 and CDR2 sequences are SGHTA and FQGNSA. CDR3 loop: CASSLAGGHTEAFF. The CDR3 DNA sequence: TGTGCCAGCAGCTTAGCTGGGGGGCACACTGAAGCTTTCTTT.

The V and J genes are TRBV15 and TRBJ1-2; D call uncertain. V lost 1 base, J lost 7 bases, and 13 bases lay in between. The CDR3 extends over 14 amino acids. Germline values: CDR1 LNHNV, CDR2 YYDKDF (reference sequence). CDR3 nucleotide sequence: TGTGCCACCAGCAGAGCTGTAGGTTTAGGTGGCTACACCTTC. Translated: CATSRAVGLGGYTF.

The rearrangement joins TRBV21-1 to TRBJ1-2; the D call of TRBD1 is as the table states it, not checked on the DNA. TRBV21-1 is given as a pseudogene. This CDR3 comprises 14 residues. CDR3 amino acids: CASSKPGQRYGYTF. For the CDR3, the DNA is TGTGCCAGCAGCAAACCGGGACAGAGATATGGCTACACCTTC.

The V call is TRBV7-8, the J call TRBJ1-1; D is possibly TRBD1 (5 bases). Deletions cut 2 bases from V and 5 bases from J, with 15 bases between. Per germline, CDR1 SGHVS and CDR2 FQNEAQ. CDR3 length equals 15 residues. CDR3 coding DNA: TGTGCCAGCAGCTTACAGGCGGGGGGGTATACTGAAGCTTTCTTT. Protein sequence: CASSLQAGGYTEAFF.

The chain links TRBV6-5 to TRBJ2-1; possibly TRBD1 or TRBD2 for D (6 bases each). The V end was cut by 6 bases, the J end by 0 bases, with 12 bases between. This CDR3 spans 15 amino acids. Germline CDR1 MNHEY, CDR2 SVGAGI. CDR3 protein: CASRGGLDSYNEQFF. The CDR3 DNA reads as TGTGCCAGCAGGGGGGGCCTAGACTCCTACAATGAGCAGTTCTTC.

The CDR3: CASSTSWGQETQYF. DNA of the CDR3: TGTGCCAGCAGTACCTCATGGGGGCAAGAGACCCAGTACTTC. The chain uses TRBV7-6 and TRBJ2-5; D possibly matches TRBD1 or TRBD2 (5 bases each). Deletions cut 6 bases from V and 2 bases from J, with 13 bases between. Per the germline V gene, CDR1 is SGHVS and CDR2 is FNYEAQ. The CDR3 has 14 residues. The full variable domain, its missing parts supplied by reference TRBV7-6 and TRBJ2-5, is GAGVSQSPRYKVTKRGQDVALRCDPISGHVSLYWYRQALGQGPEFLTYFNYEAQQDKSGLPNDRFSAERPEGSISTLTIQRTEQRDSAMYRCASSTSWGQETQYFGPGTRLLVL.

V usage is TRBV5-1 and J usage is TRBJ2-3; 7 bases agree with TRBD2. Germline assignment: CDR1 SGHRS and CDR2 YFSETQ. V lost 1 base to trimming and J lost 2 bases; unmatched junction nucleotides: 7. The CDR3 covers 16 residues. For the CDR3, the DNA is TGCGCCAGCAGCTTGTTAGCGGGCCCACCCACAGATACGCAGTATTTT. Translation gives CASSLLAGPPTDTQYF. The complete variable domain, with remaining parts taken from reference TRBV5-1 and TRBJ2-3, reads KAGVTQTPRYLIKTRGQQVTLSCSPISGHRSVSWYQQTPGQGLQFLFEYFSETQRNKGNFPGRFSGRQFSNSRSEMNVSTLELGDSALYLCASSLLAGPPTDTQYFGPGTRLTVL.